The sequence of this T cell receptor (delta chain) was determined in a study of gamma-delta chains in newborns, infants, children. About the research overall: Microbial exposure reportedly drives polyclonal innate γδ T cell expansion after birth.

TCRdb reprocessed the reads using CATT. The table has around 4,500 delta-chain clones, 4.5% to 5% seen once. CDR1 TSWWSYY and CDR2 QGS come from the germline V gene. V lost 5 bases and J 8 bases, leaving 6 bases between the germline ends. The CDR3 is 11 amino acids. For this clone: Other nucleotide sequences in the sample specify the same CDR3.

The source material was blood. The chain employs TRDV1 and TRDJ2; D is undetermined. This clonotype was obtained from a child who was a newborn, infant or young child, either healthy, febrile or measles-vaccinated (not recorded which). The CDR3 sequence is CALGKGAQLFF. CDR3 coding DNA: TGTGCTCTTGGGAAAGGGGCACAACTCTTCTTT.